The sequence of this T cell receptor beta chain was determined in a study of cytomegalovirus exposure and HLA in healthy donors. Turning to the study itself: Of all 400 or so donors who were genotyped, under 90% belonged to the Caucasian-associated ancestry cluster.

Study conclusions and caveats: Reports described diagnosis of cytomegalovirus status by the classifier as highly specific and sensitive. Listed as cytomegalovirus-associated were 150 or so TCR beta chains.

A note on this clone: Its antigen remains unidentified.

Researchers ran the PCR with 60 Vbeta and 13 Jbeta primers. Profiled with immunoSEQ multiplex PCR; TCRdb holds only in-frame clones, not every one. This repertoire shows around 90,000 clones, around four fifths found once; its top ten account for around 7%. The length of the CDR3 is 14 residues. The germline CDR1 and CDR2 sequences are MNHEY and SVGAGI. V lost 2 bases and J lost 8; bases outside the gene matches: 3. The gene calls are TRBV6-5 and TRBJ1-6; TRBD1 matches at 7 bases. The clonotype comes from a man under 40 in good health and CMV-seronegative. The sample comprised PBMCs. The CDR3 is CASSYEGAHSPLHF. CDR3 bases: TGTGCCAGCAGTTACGAGGGGGCGCATTCACCCCTCCACTTT.